This T cell receptor (beta chain) was sequenced in a study of OX40 agonist ivuxolimab in advanced cancers. V gave up 8 bases and J gave up 1 base, with 6 bases separating them. The CDR3 covers 11 residues. CDR1 and CDR2 from the germline V gene are MDHEN and SYDVKM. The assay was immunoSEQ multiplex PCR, and TCRdb's table has in-frame clones only and misses some. Among about 41,000 clones listed, about 87% were seen once. This sequence originates from an adult with an advanced solid tumor such as melanoma, head and neck, liver or kidney cancer. The J gene is TRBJ2-7, the V gene TRBV28; unclear D gene. Material: CD4+ or CD8+ T cells sorted from blood, obtained in a trial of the OX40 agonist ivuxolimab. CDR3 region: CASQTSYEQYF. CDR3 coding DNA: TGTGCCAGCCAAACATCCTACGAGCAGTACTTC.